This TCR beta chain was retrieved from a study of beta chain features in type 1 diabetes. General observations from the study: Patients' naive, central memory and Treg TCRB repertoires seemed closer to one another than those of healthy donors. Insertions were fewer and deletions more numerous at VDJ junctions in type 1 diabetes patients. Short templates might get an advantage during PCR, and this would be equal in patients and controls.

Reverse transcription of all isolated RNA meant that expressed TCRB transcripts were sequenced. Some clones are missing from TCRdb's copy, which holds only in-frame ones; the method was immunoSEQ multiplex PCR. The table lists hundreds of thousands of clones, approximately 14% of them singletons. This CDR3 region has 14 residues. From germline, CDR1 is SGHTA and CDR2 FQGNSA. A note on this clone: Its antigen is undetermined. One end of the junction does not line up with germline, which may come from a read error.

J is TRBJ2-7 and V is TRBV7-2, with a possible D match to TRBD2 (7 bases). This TCR derives from a man younger than 45 in good health. Sequenced input: central memory CD4+ T cells from blood. The CDR3 coding sequence is TGTGCCAGCAGCTTAGGGGGGGGCCGGTACGAGCAGCACTTC. Translating gives CASSLGGGRYEQHF.